The sequence of this TCR beta chain was determined in a study of blood T cell repertoires in COVID-19 (TCRdb year 2020). Concerning the study at large: Samples from collaborators originated in the United States, Italy and Spain and spanned both the acute and convalescent phases of COVID-19. The prospective study material was composed of cDNA or gDNA derived from T cells, B-cell-depleted T cells, or PBMCs. The dataset comprised deeply sampled blood TCRbeta repertoires from subjects exposed to, actively infected with, or recovered from COVID-19. The repertoires were made available in a free public database intended to serve as a resource for research on the immune response to SARS-CoV-2. Samples were obtained from the ongoing ImmuneRACE study (first 160 participants) and from 1,254 subjects provided by 6 global collaborators. The sample metadata nearly always contained a de-identified subject ID, COVID-19 status, age in years and sex. HLA class I and class II types, where available, came from metadata supplied by the sample provider rather than from assay-based typing.

TCRbeta CDR3 regions were amplified from genomic DNA by means of the immunoSEQ Assay, a bias-controlled multiplex PCR. In the authors' own workflow: Nucleated cell counts per sample were estimated from amplification of reference gene primers within the assay. Sequence reads were collapsed and filtered to measure the absolute abundance of every unique TCRbeta CDR3 rearrangement. For each sample, productive Simpson clonality was calculated by taking the square root of Simpson's diversity index across productive rearrangements. TCRdb obtained this table from immuneACCESS and retained in-frame rearrangements with V and J assigned. These tables miss some clones; where compared with another copy, unresolved V genes account for less than half of the shortfall, and the remainder is unexplained. That table is the source of V, J and clone size, and D and trimming were worked out from the DNA. The sample profile shows fewer than 25,000 clones; roughly 89% of them were found once. 7% to 8% of the sample is in the top ten clones.

Compared with germline, V lacks 6 bases and J lacks 4 bases; bases without a gene match: 7. From cysteine to phenylalanine, the CDR3 is 14 amino acids long. Only the CDR3 DNA is retained, 42 bases long and in frame from the first base. CDR1 is given as SEHNR and CDR2 as FQNEAQ, both from the germline V gene (reference sequence). Here is what the overall study found, with its caveats: The quantity of clinical and demographic metadata differed by source and by participant and was supplied without curation.

Each collaborating institution followed its own protocols to collect whole blood in K2EDTA tubes. For TCRbeta analysis, collaborator samples were shipped as frozen whole blood, as isolated PBMCs, or as DNA extracted from either sample type. This clone was counted a few times. Its recognized antigen is unknown. Base qualities are missing; no much larger clone stands one base away. Recombination connected TRBV7-9 to TRBJ2-7, with 9 junctional bases fitting TRBD1. Sequenced: peripheral blood. The TCR comes from a woman aged 55-69 years with active COVID-19. The DNA reads TGTGCCAGCAGTTACCGGGACAGGGTGTACGAGCAGTACTTC. The translation is CASSYRDRVYEQYF.